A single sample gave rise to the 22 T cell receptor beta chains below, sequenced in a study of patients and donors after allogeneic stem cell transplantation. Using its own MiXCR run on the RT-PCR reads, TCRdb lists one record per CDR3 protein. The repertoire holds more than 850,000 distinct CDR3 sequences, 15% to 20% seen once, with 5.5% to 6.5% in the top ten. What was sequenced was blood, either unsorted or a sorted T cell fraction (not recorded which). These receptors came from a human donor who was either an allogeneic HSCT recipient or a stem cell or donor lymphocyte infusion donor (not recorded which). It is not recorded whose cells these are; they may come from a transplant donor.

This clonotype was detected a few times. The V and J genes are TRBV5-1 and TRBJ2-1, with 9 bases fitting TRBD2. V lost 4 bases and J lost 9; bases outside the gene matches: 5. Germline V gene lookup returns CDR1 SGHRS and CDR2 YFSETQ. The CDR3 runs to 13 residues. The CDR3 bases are TGCGCCAGCAGCCGCGGGAGGGCCCTTGAGCAGTTCTTC. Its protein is CASSRGRALEQFF.

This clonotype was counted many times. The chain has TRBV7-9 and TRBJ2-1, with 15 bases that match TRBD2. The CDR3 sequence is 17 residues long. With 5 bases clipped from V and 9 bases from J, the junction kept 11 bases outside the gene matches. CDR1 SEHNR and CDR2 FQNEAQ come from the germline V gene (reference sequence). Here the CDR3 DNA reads TGTGCCAGCAGCCCGGGACTAGCGGGAGGTAGTACGAGTGAGCAGTTCTTC. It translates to CASSPGLAGGSTSEQFF.

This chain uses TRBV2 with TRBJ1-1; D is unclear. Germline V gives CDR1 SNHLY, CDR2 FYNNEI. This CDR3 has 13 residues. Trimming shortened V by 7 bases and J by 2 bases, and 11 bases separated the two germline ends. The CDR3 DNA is TGTGCCAGCAACGGATATTTTAACACTGAAGCTTTCTTT. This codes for CASNGYFNTEAFF. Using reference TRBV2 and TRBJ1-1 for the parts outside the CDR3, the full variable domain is EPEVTQTPSHQVTQMGQEVILRCVPISNHLYFYWYRQILGQKVEFLVSFYNNEISEKSEIFDDQFSVERPDGSNFTLKIRSTKLEDSAMYFCASNGYFNTEAFFGQGTRLTVV.

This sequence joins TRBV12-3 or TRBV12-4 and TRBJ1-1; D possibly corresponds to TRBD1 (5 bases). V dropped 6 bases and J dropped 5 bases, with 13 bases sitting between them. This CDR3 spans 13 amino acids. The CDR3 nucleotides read TGTGCCAGCAGCCTACTGGAGGGGACTGAAGCTTTCTTT. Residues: CASSLLEGTEAFF.

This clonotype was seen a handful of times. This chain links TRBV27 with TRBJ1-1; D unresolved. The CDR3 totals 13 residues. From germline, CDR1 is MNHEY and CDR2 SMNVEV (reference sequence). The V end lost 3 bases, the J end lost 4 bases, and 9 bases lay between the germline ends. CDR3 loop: CASSFAVGTEAFF. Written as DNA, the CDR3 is TGTGCCAGCAGTTTTGCGGTGGGCACTGAAGCTTTCTTT.

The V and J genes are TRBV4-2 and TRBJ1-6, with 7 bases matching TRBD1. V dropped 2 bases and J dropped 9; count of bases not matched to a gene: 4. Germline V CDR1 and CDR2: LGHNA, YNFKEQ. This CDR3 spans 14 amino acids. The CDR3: CASSQQGVTSPLHF. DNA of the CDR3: TGTGCCAGCAGCCAACAGGGGGTAACTTCACCCCTCCACTTT.

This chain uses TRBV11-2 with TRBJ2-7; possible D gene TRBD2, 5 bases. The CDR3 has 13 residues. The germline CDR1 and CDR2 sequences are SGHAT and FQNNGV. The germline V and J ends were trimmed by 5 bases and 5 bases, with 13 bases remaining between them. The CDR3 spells CASSPVGGHEQYF. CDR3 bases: TGTGCCAGCAGCCCTGTGGGCGGGCACGAGCAGTACTTC.

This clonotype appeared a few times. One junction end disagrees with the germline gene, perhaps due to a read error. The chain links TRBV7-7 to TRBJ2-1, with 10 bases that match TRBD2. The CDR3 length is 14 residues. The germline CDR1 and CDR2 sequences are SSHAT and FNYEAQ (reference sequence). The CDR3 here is CASSLAGGQNEQFF. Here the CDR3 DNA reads TGTGCTAGCAGCTTAGCGGGGGGCCAGAATGAGCAGTTCTTC.

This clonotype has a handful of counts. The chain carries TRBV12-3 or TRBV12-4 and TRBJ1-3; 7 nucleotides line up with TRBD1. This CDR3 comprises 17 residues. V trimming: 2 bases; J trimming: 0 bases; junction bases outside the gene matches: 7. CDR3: CASSLRGDSLSGNTIYF. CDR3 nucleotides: TGTGCCAGCAGTTTACGCGGGGACAGCCTCTCTGGAAACACCATATATTTT.

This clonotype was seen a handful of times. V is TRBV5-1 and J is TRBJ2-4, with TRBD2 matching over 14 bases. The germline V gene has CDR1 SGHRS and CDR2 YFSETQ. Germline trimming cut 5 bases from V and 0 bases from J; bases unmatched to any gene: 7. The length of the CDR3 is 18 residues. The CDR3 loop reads CASSYGTSGGLAKNIQYF. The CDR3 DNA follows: TGCGCCAGCAGTTACGGGACTAGCGGGGGCCTAGCCAAAAACATTCAGTACTTC.

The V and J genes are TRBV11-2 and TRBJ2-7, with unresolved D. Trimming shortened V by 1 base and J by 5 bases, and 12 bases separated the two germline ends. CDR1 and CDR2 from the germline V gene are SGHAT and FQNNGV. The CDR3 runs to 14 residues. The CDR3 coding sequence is TGTGCCAGCAGCTTAGTCTTAGCTCGACACGAGCAGTACTTC. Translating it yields CASSLVLARHEQYF. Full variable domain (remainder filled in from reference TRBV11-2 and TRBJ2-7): EAGVAQSPRYKIIEKRQSVAFWCNPISGHATLYWYQQILGQGPKLLIQFQNNGVVDDSQLPKDRFSAERLKGVDSTLKIQPAKLEDSAVYLCASSLVLARHEQYFGPGTRLTVT.

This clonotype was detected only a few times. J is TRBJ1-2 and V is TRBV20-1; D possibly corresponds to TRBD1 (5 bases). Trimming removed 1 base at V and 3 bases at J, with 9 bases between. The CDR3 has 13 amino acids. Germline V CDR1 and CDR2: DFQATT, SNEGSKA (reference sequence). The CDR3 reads CSARGDGDYGYTF. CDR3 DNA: TGCAGTGCTAGAGGGGACGGAGACTATGGCTACACCTTC.

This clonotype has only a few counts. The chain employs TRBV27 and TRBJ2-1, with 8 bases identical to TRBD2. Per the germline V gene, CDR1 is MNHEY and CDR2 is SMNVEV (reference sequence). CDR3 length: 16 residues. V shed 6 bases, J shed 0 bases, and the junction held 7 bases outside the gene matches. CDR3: CASRSGAGDSYNEQFF. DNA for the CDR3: TGTGCCAGCAGATCCGGAGCGGGAGACTCCTACAATGAGCAGTTCTTC.

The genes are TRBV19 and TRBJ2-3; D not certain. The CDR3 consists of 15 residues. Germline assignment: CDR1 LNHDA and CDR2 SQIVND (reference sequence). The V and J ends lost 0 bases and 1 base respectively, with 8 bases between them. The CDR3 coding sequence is TGTGCCAGTAGTATAGATGGGTCCGGCACAGATACGCAGTATTTT. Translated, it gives CASSIDGSGTDTQYF.

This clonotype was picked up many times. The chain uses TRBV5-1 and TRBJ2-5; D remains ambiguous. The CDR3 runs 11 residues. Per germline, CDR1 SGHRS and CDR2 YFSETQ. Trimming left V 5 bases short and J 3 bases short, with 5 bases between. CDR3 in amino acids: CASRFEETQYF. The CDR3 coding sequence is TGCGCCAGCAGGTTCGAAGAGACCCAGTACTTC.

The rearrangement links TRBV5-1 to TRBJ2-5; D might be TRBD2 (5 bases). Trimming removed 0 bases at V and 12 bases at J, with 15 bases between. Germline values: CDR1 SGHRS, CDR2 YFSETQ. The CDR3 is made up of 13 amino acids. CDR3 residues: CASSLDAGPKEYF. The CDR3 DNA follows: TGCGCCAGCAGCTTGGACGCGGGCCCTAAAGAGTACTTC.

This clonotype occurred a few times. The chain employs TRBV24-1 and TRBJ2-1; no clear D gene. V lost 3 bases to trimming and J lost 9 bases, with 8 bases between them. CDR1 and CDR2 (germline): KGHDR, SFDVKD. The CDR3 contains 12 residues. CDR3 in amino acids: CATSDGLPEQFF. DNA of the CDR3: TGTGCCACCAGTGATGGCCTGCCTGAGCAGTTCTTC.

The CDR3 coding sequence is TGCGCCAGCAGTCTTGGACCGGCGGGGGCCCAGTACTTC. Amino acid sequence: CASSLGPAGAQYF. The chain joins TRBV10-1 to TRBJ2-5, with 7 bases identical to TRBD2. Per the germline V gene, CDR1 is WNHNN and CDR2 is SYGVQD (reference sequence). The CDR3 totals 13 residues. Losses at the gene ends were 5 bases for V and 9 bases for J; bases not matched to a gene: 9.

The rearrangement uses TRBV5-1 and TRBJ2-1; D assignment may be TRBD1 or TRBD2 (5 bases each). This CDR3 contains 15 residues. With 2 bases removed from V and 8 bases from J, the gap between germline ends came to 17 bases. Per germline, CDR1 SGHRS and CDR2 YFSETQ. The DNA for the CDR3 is TGCGCCAGCAGCTTCGGGACCTCCAGGAGCCATGAGCAGTTCTTC. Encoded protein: CASSFGTSRSHEQFF.

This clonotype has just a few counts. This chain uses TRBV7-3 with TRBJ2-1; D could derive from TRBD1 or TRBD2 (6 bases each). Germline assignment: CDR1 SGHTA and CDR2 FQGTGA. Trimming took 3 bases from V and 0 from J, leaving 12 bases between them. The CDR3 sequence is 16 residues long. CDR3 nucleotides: TGTGCCAGCAGCTTCCGGGGGCTGAGCTCCTACAATGAGCAGTTCTTC. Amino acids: CASSFRGLSSYNEQFF.

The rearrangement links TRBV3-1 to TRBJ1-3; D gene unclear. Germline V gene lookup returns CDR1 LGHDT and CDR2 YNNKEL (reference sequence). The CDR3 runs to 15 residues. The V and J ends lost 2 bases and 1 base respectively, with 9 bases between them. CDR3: CASSQQKYSGNTIYF. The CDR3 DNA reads TGTGCCAGCAGCCAACAGAAATATTCTGGAAACACCATATATTTT.

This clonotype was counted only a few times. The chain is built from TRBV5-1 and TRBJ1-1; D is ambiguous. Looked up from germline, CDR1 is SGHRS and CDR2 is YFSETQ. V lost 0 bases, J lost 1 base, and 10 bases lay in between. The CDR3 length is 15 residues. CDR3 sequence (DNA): TGCGCCAGCAGCTTGGAGGCCAGCCGGAACACTGAAGCTTTCTTT. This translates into CASSLEASRNTEAFF.